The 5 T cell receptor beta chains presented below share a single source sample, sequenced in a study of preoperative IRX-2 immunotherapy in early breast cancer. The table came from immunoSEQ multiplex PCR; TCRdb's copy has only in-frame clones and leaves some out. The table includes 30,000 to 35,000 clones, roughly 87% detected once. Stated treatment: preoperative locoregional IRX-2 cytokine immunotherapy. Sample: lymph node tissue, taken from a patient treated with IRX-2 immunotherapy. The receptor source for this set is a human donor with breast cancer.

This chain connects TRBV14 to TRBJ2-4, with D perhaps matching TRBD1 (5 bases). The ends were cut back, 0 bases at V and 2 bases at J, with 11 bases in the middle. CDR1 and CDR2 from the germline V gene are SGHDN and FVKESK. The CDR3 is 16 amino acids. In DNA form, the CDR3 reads TGTGCCAGCAGCCAAGAAGCAGGGTTCACCAAAAACATTCAGTACTTC. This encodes CASSQEAGFTKNIQYF.

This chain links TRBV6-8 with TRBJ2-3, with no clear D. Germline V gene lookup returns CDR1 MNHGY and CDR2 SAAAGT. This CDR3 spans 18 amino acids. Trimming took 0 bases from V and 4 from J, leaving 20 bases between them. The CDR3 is CASSYSVKGLYSPDTQYF. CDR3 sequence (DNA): TGTGCCAGCAGTTACTCTGTGAAAGGGCTGTATTCCCCAGATACGCAGTATTTT.

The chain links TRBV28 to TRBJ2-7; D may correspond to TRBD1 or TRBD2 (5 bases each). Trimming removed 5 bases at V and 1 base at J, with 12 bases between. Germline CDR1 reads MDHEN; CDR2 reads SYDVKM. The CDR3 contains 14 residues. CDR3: CASSVPGRSYEQYF. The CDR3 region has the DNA TGTGCCAGCAGTGTCCCGGGACGGTCCTACGAGCAGTACTTC.

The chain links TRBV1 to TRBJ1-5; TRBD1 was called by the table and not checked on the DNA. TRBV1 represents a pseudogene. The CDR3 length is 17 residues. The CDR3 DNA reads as TGCGCCAGCAGCCAAGCCGGGACAGGGACTGGGGTACAGCCCCAGCATTTT. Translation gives CASSQAGTGTGVQPQHF.

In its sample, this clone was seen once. The CDR3, as DNA: TGTGCCATCAGTGAGATCGGTGGGGGGCGTCGGTACGAGCAGTACTTC. It encodes CAISEIGGGRRYEQYF. The chain uses TRBV22-1 and TRBJ2-7. TRBV22-1 is a recognized pseudogene. This CDR3 is 16 amino acids long.